This T cell receptor beta chain was sequenced during a study of tissue T cells after allogeneic stem cell transplantation. The data were produced by immunoSEQ multiplex PCR, yet TCRdb's version contains in-frame clones alone and is incomplete. The data hold about 11,000 clones, with 35% to 40% observed a single time. This CDR3 is built from 13 residues. Germline lookup yields CDR1 SNHLY and CDR2 FYNGKV (reference sequence). J lost 6 bases, V lost 6 bases, and 6 bases had no gene match. This clone was seen a handful of times. Antigen unknown. Mouse germline and gene names are used. The read ends 1 residue early relative to the CDR3; the germline J gene fills the gap. Time point described: mouse harvest day 7 after allogeneic transplant. Each mouse received 10^7 T-cell-depleted marrow cells plus 10^6 splenic CD5+ T cells by tail vein. General study points: Only a limited share of tissue TCRs appeared in blood or spleen.

The material sequenced was skin. The receptor comes from a female BALB/c mouse given C57BL/6 T cells with graft-versus-host disease after an allogeneic hematopoietic cell transplant. V usage is TRBV3 and J usage is TRBJ1-1, with 8 nucleotides matching TRBD1. The CDR3 spells CASSLDRGAEVFF. CDR3 DNA, as far as it was read: TGTGCCAGCAGTCTTGACAGGGGCGCAGAAGTCTTC.